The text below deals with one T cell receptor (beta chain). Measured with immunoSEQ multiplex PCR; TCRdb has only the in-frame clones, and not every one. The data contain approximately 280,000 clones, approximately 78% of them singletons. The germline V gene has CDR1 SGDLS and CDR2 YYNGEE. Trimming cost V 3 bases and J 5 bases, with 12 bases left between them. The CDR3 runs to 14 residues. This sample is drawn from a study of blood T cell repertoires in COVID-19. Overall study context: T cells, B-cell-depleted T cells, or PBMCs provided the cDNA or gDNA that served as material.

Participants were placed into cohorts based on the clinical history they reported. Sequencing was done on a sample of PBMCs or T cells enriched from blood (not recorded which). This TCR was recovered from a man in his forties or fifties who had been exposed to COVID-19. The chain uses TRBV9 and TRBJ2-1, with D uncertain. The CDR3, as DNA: TGTGCCAGCAGCGGACTTAGTTGGAACAATGAGCAGTTCTTC. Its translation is CASSGLSWNNEQFF.